A single sample gave rise to the 28 T cell receptor beta chains below, sequenced in a study of T cell clonotyping in hematopoietic cell transplantation. Described time point: recipient sample about 28 days before transplant, after cytoreduction. Only in-frame clones appear in the TCRdb table, and some are missing; sequencing was by immunoSEQ multiplex PCR. The sample consists of 15,000 to 20,000 clones, approximately 77% of them appearing once. The starting material was peripheral blood mononuclear cells, obtained before stem cell transplant. The receptor source for this set is a man aged 55-75 years with acute myeloid leukemia. Some clones in this sample may be carry-over from other donors' samples.

The rearrangement uses TRBV7-2 and TRBJ2-7, with D maybe TRBD1 (5 bases). This CDR3 region has 15 residues. Germline V lookup: CDR1 SGHTA, CDR2 FQGNSA. Trimming took off 3 bases at V and 1 base at J, with 13 bases between the two ends. CDR3 sequence: CASSLDILLSYEQYF. The CDR3 DNA follows: TGTGCCAGCAGCTTGGACATACTCTTATCCTACGAGCAGTACTTC.

This chain connects TRBV30 to TRBJ2-7; no firm D call. Between the trimmed V and J ends, which lost 4 bases and 3 bases, there was a span of 7 bases. CDR1 and CDR2 (germline): GTSNPN, SVGIG (reference sequence). This CDR3 is 11 amino acids long. CDR3: CAWTDNYEQYF. The CDR3 coding sequence is TGTGCCTGGACAGACAACTACGAGCAGTACTTC.

This chain joins TRBV7-9 and TRBJ1-4; the match to TRBD1 covers 8 bases. The CDR3 runs 18 residues. V lost 1 base to trimming and J lost 2 bases; unmatched junction nucleotides: 9. Germline assignment: CDR1 SEHNR and CDR2 FQNEAQ (reference sequence). In DNA form, the CDR3 reads TGTGCCAGCAGCTTAGTCCAGGACAGGGTTCTTACTAATGAAAAACTGTTTTTT. Translated: CASSLVQDRVLTNEKLFF. Full variable domain (remainder filled in from reference TRBV7-9 and TRBJ1-4): DTGVSQNPRHKITKRGQNVTFRCDPISEHNRLYWYRQTLGQGPEFLTYFQNEAQLEKSRLLSDRFSAERPKGSFSTLEIQRTEQGDSAMYLCASSLVQDRVLTNEKLFFGSGTQLSVL.

This chain uses TRBV6-1 with TRBJ1-5; D not resolved. Germline CDR1 is MNHNS and CDR2 is SASEGT. Trimming cost V 1 base and J 2 bases, with 6 bases left between them. The CDR3 has 14 amino acids. The CDR3 loop reads CASSEDLGNQPQHF. CDR3 coding DNA: TGTGCCAGCAGTGAAGACCTGGGCAATCAGCCCCAGCATTTT.

The V and J genes are TRBV5-1 and TRBJ2-2; 8 bases map to TRBD1. Germline V gene sequence: CDR1 SGHRS, CDR2 YFSETQ. J lost 4 bases, V lost 4 bases, and 12 bases had no gene match. The CDR3 runs to 17 residues. The CDR3 reads CASSPGAGTGLTGELFF. The DNA of the CDR3 is TGCGCCAGCAGCCCAGGCGCCGGGACAGGACTCACCGGGGAGCTGTTTTTT.

The chain is built from TRBV5-1 and TRBJ1-1; no reliable D call. The CDR3 totals 15 residues. Germline assignment: CDR1 SGHRS and CDR2 YFSETQ. Trimming pared 1 base from V and 0 bases from J, leaving 10 bases between. CDR3 in DNA: TGCGCCAGCAGCTTGTTAGCGGGGATGAACACTGAAGCTTTCTTT. Amino acids: CASSLLAGMNTEAFF.

The chain joins TRBV11-2 to TRBJ2-1; no definite D call. There are 11 residues in the CDR3. Trimming cost V 5 bases and J 9 bases, with 8 bases left between them. From germline, CDR1 is SGHAT and CDR2 FQNNGV. CDR3 sequence reads: CASSRSTEQFF. CDR3 bases: TGTGCCAGCAGCCGGAGCACTGAGCAGTTCTTC. The variable domain in full, completed from reference TRBV11-2 and TRBJ2-1, reads EAGVAQSPRYKIIEKRQSVAFWCNPISGHATLYWYQQILGQGPKLLIQFQNNGVVDDSQLPKDRFSAERLKGVDSTLKIQPAKLEDSAVYLCASSRSTEQFFGPGTRLTVL.

This clone showed up just once. The rearrangement joins TRBV29-1 to TRBJ1-1; D perhaps matches TRBD1 (5 bases). The CDR3 contains 13 residues. Germline-derived CDR1 and CDR2 are SQVTM and ANQGSEA. V was shortened by 5 bases and J by 2 bases, with 12 bases between the two germline ends. The CDR3 loop reads CSVPSTGNTEAFF. As DNA, the CDR3 is TGCAGCGTTCCGTCCACAGGTAACACTGAAGCTTTCTTT.

The chain links TRBV9 to TRBJ2-3, with 13 bases lining up with TRBD2. Per the germline V gene, CDR1 is SGDLS and CDR2 is YYNGEE. The CDR3 contains 15 residues. After removal of 4 bases from V and 4 bases from J, the junction contained 3 bases not matched to a gene. The CDR3, as DNA: TGTGCCAGCAGCACTAGCGGGGGGGCCGCAGATACGCAGTATTTT. Amino acid sequence: CASSTSGGAADTQYF.

This chain uses TRBV10-1 with TRBJ1-2; D is possibly TRBD1 (6 bases). Trimming stripped 2 bases from V and 4 bases from J, with 20 bases between. The CDR3 has 17 amino acids. CDR1 and CDR2 from the germline V gene are WNHNN and SYGVQD (reference sequence). CDR3 loop: CASSERGEIHPFYGYTF. The CDR3 bases are TGCGCCAGCAGTGAGAGGGGGGAAATCCACCCCTTCTATGGCTACACCTTC.

This clone was counted only a few times. The chain carries TRBV7-2 and TRBJ1-4, with 8 bases identical to TRBD1. The CDR3 is made up of 14 amino acids. Germline V lookup: CDR1 SGHTA, CDR2 FQGNSA. Unmatched junction bases numbered 7, after V lost 5 bases and J lost 8 bases. CDR3 residues: CASSTTGGREKLFF. Here the CDR3 DNA reads TGTGCCAGCAGCACTACAGGGGGACGAGAAAAACTGTTTTTT.

This clone is medium-sized by share. The chain recombines TRBV11-3 with TRBJ2-1; D is possibly TRBD2 (5 bases). Germline CDR1 is SGHNT and CDR2 is YENEEA. The CDR3 has 15 residues. V was shortened by 2 bases and J by 6 bases, with 14 bases between the two germline ends. CDR3 region: CASSLTPGSLNEQFF. CDR3 DNA: TGTGCCAGCAGCTTAACTCCGGGATCCCTCAATGAGCAGTTCTTC.

This chain uses TRBV6-6 with TRBJ1-1; D not resolved. Between the trimmed V and J ends, which lost 8 bases and 3 bases, there was a span of 4 bases. The CDR3 sequence is 10 residues long. Germline-derived CDR1 and CDR2 are MNHNY and SVGAGI (reference sequence). CDR3 sequence: CASYDTEAFF. The CDR3 nucleotides are TGTGCCAGCTATGACACTGAAGCTTTCTTT.

The rearrangement uses TRBV29-1 and TRBJ1-1, with D tentatively TRBD1 (6 bases). Germline lookup yields CDR1 SQVTM and CDR2 ANQGSEA. The V gene lost 7 bases and the J gene lost 4 bases, with 16 bases spanning the gap. CDR3 length: 13 amino acids. The CDR3 here is CSAAEGGSTEAFF. CDR3 in DNA: TGCAGCGCCGCCGAAGGGGGGAGCACTGAAGCTTTCTTT.

This clone rates as medium-sized. The V gene is TRBV9, the J gene TRBJ1-4; TRBD1 matches at 7 bases. Trimming cost V 7 bases and J 5 bases; bases outside gene matches: 5. Germline CDR1 is SGDLS and CDR2 is YYNGEE. This CDR3 has 13 amino acids. The CDR3 coding sequence is TGTGCCAGCTCGGGACAGCTAAATGAAAAACTGTTTTTT. As protein: CASSGQLNEKLFF. The variable domain in full, completed from reference TRBV9 and TRBJ1-4, reads DSGVTQTPKHLITATGQRVTLRCSPRSGDLSVYWYQQSLDQGLQFLIQYYNGEERAKGNILERFSAQQFPDLHSELNLSSLELGDSALYFCASSGQLNEKLFFGSGTQLSVL.

The chain uses TRBV28 and TRBJ2-3; D uncertain. CDR1 is MDHEN and CDR2 is SYDVKM in the germline V gene. This CDR3 spans 13 amino acids. Trimming took 2 bases from V and 9 from J, leaving 12 bases between them. The CDR3 DNA reads as TGTGCCAGCAGTTTAGGCAGCTCCGACACGCAGTATTTT. Protein: CASSLGSSDTQYF.

A note on this clone: The junction and the germline gene differ at one end; a read error may be behind it. The rearrangement joins TRBV10-3 to TRBJ2-3, with D perhaps TRBD1 (5 bases). CDR1 and CDR2 from the germline V gene are ENHRY and SYGVKD. CDR3 length equals 13 residues. The CDR3 DNA reads TGTGCCGTCAGGGCGCTAAGCACAGATACGCAGTATTTT. It encodes CAVRALSTDTQYF.

The chain uses TRBV20-1 and TRBJ2-1; unclear D gene. The CDR3 is made up of 10 amino acids. The germline V gene encodes CDR1 DFQATT and CDR2 SNEGSKA (reference sequence). The V and J ends lost 5 bases and 8 bases respectively, with 7 bases between them. The CDR3 bases are TGCAGTGCTCGCTTCCATGAGCAGTTCTTC. Protein product: CSARFHEQFF.

In DNA form, the CDR3 reads TGTGCCAGCAGTGAAGCCGACGAGCAGTACTTC. Amino acids: CASSEADEQYF. The genes are TRBV2 and TRBJ2-7; D unresolved. The length of the CDR3 is 11 residues. CDR1 and CDR2 from the germline V gene are SNHLY and FYNNEI. V lost 0 bases and J 5 bases, leaving 2 bases between the germline ends.

The chain recombines TRBV19 with TRBJ1-6; TRBD1 might be the D (5 bases). The germline CDR1 and CDR2 sequences are LNHDA and SQIVND (reference sequence). V lost 2 bases and J 8 bases, leaving 10 bases between the germline ends. The CDR3 length is 14 residues. CDR3 nucleotides: TGTGCCAGTAGTATAACAATCAGGGATTCACCCCTCCACTTT. Translating gives CASSITIRDSPLHF.

V gene TRBV13 combines with J gene TRBJ2-3; D may be TRBD1 (5 bases). Trimming removed 1 base at V and 4 bases at J, with 9 bases between. The CDR3 has 14 amino acids. The germline gives CDR1 PRHDT, CDR2 FYEKMQ (reference sequence). CDR3 region: CASSLEGLADTQYF. DNA of the CDR3: TGTGCCAGCAGCTTAGAGGGGCTCGCAGATACGCAGTATTTT.

This clone was seen only once. The chain recombines TRBV6-5 with TRBJ1-2; 7 nucleotides match TRBD1. The CDR3 sequence is 15 residues long. CDR1 is MNHEY, CDR2 SVGAGI, per germline. The trim removed 6 bases at V and 7 bases at J, leaving 14 bases unmatched. Written as DNA, the CDR3 is TGTGCCAGCAGACCAGGGGGGGGTCCTCGAGGTGGCTACACCTTC. It specifies CASRPGGGPRGGYTF.

The chain employs TRBV11-1 and TRBJ1-3; 8 bases match TRBD1. V shed 3 bases, J shed 3 bases, and the junction held 1 base outside the gene matches. There are 14 residues in the CDR3. From germline, CDR1 is SGHAT and CDR2 FQDESV (reference sequence). The CDR3 DNA follows: TGTGCCAGCAGCTTCGGACAGGGTGGAAACACCATATATTTT. This translates into CASSFGQGGNTIYF. The full variable domain, its missing parts supplied by reference TRBV11-1 and TRBJ1-3, is EAEVAQSPRYKITEKSQAVAFWCDPISGHATLYWYRQILGQGPELLVQFQDESVVDDSQLPKDRFSAERLKGVDSTLKIQPAELGDSAMYLCASSFGQGGNTIYFGEGSWLTVV.

This chain uses TRBV2 with TRBJ1-6, with TRBD1 matching 10 bases. This CDR3 has 13 amino acids. The ends lost 10 bases at V and 6 bases at J; junction bases unmatched: 3. Looked up from germline, CDR1 is SNHLY and CDR2 is FYNNEI. The CDR3: CATGQGVNSPLHF. DNA for the CDR3: TGTGCCACCGGACAGGGGGTTAATTCACCCCTCCACTTT.

The sample holds one count of this clone. The gene calls are TRBV28 and TRBJ1-1, with 7 bases lining up with TRBD1. J was trimmed by 3 bases and V by 6 bases; bases with no gene match: 7. Per the germline V gene, CDR1 is MDHEN and CDR2 is SYDVKM. The CDR3 consists of 14 residues. CDR3 bases: TGTGCCAGCAGCCCAGGGGGGTCCCACACTGAAGCTTTCTTT. Protein product: CASSPGGSHTEAFF. Supplemented by reference TRBV28 and TRBJ1-1, the full variable domain reads DVKVTQSSRYLVKRTGEKVFLECVQDMDHENMFWYRQDPGLGLRLIYFSYDVKMKEKGDIPEGYSVSREKKERFSLILESASTNQTSMYLCASSPGGSHTEAFFGQGTRLTVV.

The chain links TRBV19 to TRBJ1-2; D is undetermined. The ends were cut back, 6 bases at V and 2 bases at J, with 13 bases in the middle. CDR3 size: 14 residues. Looked up from germline, CDR1 is LNHDA and CDR2 is SQIVND (reference sequence). The CDR3 sequence: CASSLSRGNYGYTF. CDR3 coding DNA: TGTGCCAGTAGCCTAAGCCGGGGAAACTATGGCTACACCTTC.

This chain connects TRBV7-8 to TRBJ2-3; perhaps TRBD2 as D (5 bases). Germline CDR1 and CDR2: SGHVS and FQNEAQ. Trimming removed 1 base at V and 7 bases at J, with 15 bases between. The CDR3 runs 15 residues. The CDR3 spells CASSLDLAEEYTQYF. CDR3 DNA sequence: TGTGCCAGCAGCTTAGACCTTGCGGAGGAGTATACGCAGTATTTT.

The chain uses TRBV7-2 and TRBJ2-5; D may correspond to TRBD1 or TRBD2 (6 bases each). In germline, CDR1 is SGHTA, CDR2 FQGNSA. With 6 bases removed from V and 3 bases from J, the gap between germline ends came to 17 bases. This CDR3 has 15 amino acids. CDR3 amino acids: CASSLVGGGEETQYF. The DNA of the CDR3 is TGTGCCAGCAGTCTAGTGGGGGGCGGGGAAGAGACCCAGTACTTC.